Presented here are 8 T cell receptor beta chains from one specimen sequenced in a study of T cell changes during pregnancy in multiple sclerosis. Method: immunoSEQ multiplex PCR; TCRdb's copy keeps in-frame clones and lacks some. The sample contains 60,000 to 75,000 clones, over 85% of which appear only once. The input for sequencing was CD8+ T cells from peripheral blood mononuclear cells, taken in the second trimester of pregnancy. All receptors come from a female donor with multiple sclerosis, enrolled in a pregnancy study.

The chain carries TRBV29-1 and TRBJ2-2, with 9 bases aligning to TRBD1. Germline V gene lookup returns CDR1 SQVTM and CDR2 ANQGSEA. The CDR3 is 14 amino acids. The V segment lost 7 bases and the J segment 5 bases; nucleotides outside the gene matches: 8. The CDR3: CSGYSGQGTGELFF. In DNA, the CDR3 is TGCAGCGGCTACTCGGGACAGGGTACCGGGGAGCTGTTTTTT.

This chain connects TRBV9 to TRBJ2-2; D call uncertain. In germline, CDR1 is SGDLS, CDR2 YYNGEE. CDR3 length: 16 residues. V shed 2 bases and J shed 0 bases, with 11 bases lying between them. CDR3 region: CASSVGSLSNTGELFF. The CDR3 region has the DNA TGTGCCAGCAGCGTCGGTAGCCTGTCGAACACCGGGGAGCTGTTTTTT.

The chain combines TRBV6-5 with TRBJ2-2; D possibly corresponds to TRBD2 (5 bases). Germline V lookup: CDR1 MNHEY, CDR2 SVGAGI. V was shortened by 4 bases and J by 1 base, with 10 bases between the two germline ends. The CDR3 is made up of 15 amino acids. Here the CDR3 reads CASSFLTKNTGELFF. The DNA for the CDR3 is TGTGCCAGCAGTTTTTTGACTAAGAACACCGGGGAGCTGTTTTTT.

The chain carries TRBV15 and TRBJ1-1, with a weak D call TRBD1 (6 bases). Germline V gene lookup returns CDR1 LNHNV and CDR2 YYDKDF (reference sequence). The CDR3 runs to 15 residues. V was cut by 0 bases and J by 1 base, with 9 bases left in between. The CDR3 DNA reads TGTGCCACCAGCAGAGATCGAGGGGGGAACACTGAAGCTTTCTTT. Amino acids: CATSRDRGGNTEAFF.

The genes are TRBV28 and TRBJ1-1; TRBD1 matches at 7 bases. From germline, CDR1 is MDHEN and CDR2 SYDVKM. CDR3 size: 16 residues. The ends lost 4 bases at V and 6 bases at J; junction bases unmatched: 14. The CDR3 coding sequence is TGTGCCAGCAGTTCGGGCCTTGGAGGGGGCGCTTCTGAAGCTTTCTTT. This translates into CASSSGLGGGASEAFF.

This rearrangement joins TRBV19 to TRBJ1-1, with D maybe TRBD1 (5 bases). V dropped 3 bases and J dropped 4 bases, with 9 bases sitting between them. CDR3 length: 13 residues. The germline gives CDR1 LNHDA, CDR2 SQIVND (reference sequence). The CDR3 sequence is CASSMGGGTEAFF. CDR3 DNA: TGTGCCAGTAGTATGGGGGGGGGCACTGAAGCTTTCTTT.

The CDR3 here is CASRQGLNYGYTF. CDR3 nucleotide sequence: TGTGCCAGCAGGCAGGGGCTTAACTATGGCTACACCTTC. The rearrangement joins TRBV27 to TRBJ1-2, with D maybe TRBD1 (6 bases). Trimming stripped 6 bases from V and 1 base from J, with 9 bases between. This CDR3 is built from 13 residues. In germline, CDR1 is MNHEY, CDR2 SMNVEV (reference sequence).

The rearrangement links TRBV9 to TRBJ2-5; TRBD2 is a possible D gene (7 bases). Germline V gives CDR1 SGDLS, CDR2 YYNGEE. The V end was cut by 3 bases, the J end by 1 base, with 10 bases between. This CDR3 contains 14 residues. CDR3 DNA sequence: TGTGCCAGCAGCGCGGGGGGCAGCCAAGAGACCCAGTACTTC. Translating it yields CASSAGGSQETQYF. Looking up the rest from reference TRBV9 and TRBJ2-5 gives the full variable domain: DSGVTQTPKHLITATGQRVTLRCSPRSGDLSVYWYQQSLDQGLQFLIQYYNGEERAKGNILERFSAQQFPDLHSELNLSSLELGDSALYFCASSAGGSQETQYFGPGTRLLVL.